The sequence of this T cell receptor beta chain was determined in a study of blood T cell repertoires in COVID-19 (dated by TCRdb to 2018 to 2020). About the study as a whole: Collaborator samples came from the United States, Italy and Spain and covered acute and convalescent phases of COVID-19. The material from the prospective study consisted of cDNA or gDNA derived from T cells, B-cell-depleted T cells, or PBMCs. Deeply sampled blood TCRbeta repertoires from subjects exposed to, actively infected with, or recovered from COVID-19 were included in the dataset. The repertoires were made available in a free public database intended to serve as a resource for research on the immune response to SARS-CoV-2. Samples came from the ongoing ImmuneRACE study (first 160 participants) plus 1,254 subjects from 6 global collaborators. The sample metadata nearly always contained a de-identified subject ID, COVID-19 status, age in years and sex. Where available, HLA class I and class II types were taken from metadata supplied by the sample provider and were not determined by assay-based typing. General findings and caveats noted by the study authors: Clinical and demographic metadata were provided uncurated, with the amount varying by source and participant.

Enrolling through a virtual design, the prospective study's participants ranged in age from roughly 18 to 90 years and lived across about two dozen United States geographic areas. In the prospective study, participants were assigned to cohorts based on the clinical history participants reported in a screening survey and a study questionnaire. Recovered participants in ImmuneRACE Cohort 3 were defined as having two consecutive negative NP/OP PCR tests, clearance from a healthcare professional, or resolution of symptoms. In the prospective study, mobile phlebotomists collected whole blood, serum and a nasopharyngeal or oropharyngeal swab from each participant. Over a roughly 2-month period, participants in the prospective study had the option of providing additional blood draws and questionnaires. Blood samples from the prospective study were shipped frozen or at room temperature prior to DNA extraction.

From the germline V gene, CDR1 is KGHSH and CDR2 is LQKENI. At the junction V is shortened by 0 bases and J by 0 bases, with 3 bases in between. The CDR3 spans 13 residues, from the cysteine through the phenylalanine. The DNA shown is the 39-base CDR3, in frame from base 1. In its sample, this clone was seen a few times. Its specific antigen is unknown. No much larger clonotype is one base removed from it; base qualities were not supplied. The same CDR3 is also encoded by other DNA sequences in this sample. The immunoSEQ Assay, a bias-controlled multiplex PCR, was used to amplify TCRbeta CDR3 regions from genomic DNA. Regarding the original processing steps: Nucleated cell counts per sample were estimated from amplification of reference gene primers within the assay. To quantify the absolute abundance of each unique TCRbeta CDR3 rearrangement, sequence reads were collapsed and filtered. For each sample, productive Simpson clonality was calculated as the square root of Simpson's diversity index over productive rearrangements. What TCRdb holds here is the immuneACCESS table cut down to in-frame rearrangements. Part of the clones is not present; checked against another copy, under half of the missing clones reflect an unresolved V gene, and the others are unexplained. V, J and clone size reflect that table, while D and trimming were determined from the DNA. The sample records fewer than 500,000 clones, around 87% of which are singletons. Under 1.5% of the sample lies in the top ten.

The rearranged segments are TRBV18 and TRBJ2-7; the D gene is not confidently resolved. The TCR originated in a man aged 25-45 years who had recovered from COVID-19. Sequencing was performed on PBMCs or T cells enriched from blood (not recorded which). CDR3 protein: CASSPPSSYEQYF. The sequenced DNA: TGTGCCAGCTCACCACCTAGCTCCTACGAGCAGTACTTC.